The 11 T cell receptor beta chains below come from one sample, sequenced in a study of T-cell reconstitution after alpha-beta-depleted transplantation in children. Unique molecular identifiers were incorporated into the prepared TCRbeta library. TCRdb reprocessed the PCR reads via MiXCR and lists one record per CDR3 protein. The sample lists 400,000 to 550,000 distinct CDR3 sequences, over 9.5% occurring once. Sequencing was performed on PBMCs, taken before TCRalphabeta/CD19-depleted stem cell transplant. The receptors come from a child under 10 years old with inherited bone marrow failure, due to receive a stem cell transplant.

This clonotype was seen repeatedly, ten times or more. The genes are TRBV20-1 and TRBJ1-3; possible D gene TRBD1, 6 bases. V lost 1 base and J lost 2, with 12 bases in between. This CDR3 contains 15 residues. Germline V CDR1 and CDR2: DFQATT, SNEGSKA (reference sequence). CDR3 region: CSARAVAGAGNTIYF. The CDR3 DNA follows: TGCAGTGCTAGAGCCGTCGCAGGGGCTGGAAACACCATATATTTT.

Ten or more counts support this clonotype. The rearrangement joins TRBV5-1 to TRBJ2-1, with 12 bases aligning to TRBD2. This CDR3 has 16 amino acids. CDR1 and CDR2 from the germline V gene are SGHRS and YFSETQ. With 0 bases clipped from V and 7 bases from J, the junction kept 5 bases outside the gene matches. The CDR3 protein is CASSLGLAGDLNEQFF. CDR3 bases: TGCGCCAGCAGCTTGGGACTAGCGGGAGATCTTAATGAGCAGTTCTTC. Supplemented by reference TRBV5-1 and TRBJ2-1, the full variable domain reads KAGVTQTPRYLIKTRGQQVTLSCSPISGHRSVSWYQQTPGQGLQFLFEYFSETQRNKGNFPGRFSGRQFSNSRSEMNVSTLELGDSALYLCASSLGLAGDLNEQFFGPGTRLTVL.

V and J are TRBV20-1 and TRBJ1-5; no firm D call. The V end lost 0 bases, the J end lost 1 base, and 7 bases lay between the germline ends. This CDR3 is built from 14 residues. Germline-derived CDR1 and CDR2 are DFQATT and SNEGSKA (reference sequence). CDR3 protein: CSAREGESNQPQHF. CDR3 nucleotides: TGCAGTGCTAGAGAAGGCGAAAGCAATCAGCCCCAGCATTTT.

The chain is built from TRBV28 and TRBJ1-1; possible D gene TRBD1, 6 bases. Trimming took off 6 bases at V and 4 bases at J, with 15 bases between the two ends. The CDR3 has 14 amino acids. Germline values: CDR1 MDHEN, CDR2 SYDVKM. DNA for the CDR3: TGTGCCAGCAGCCCCCGGGCAGGGGCCACTGAAGCTTTCTTT. Protein sequence: CASSPRAGATEAFF.

This clonotype was seen repeatedly, ten times or more. This rearrangement joins TRBV7-2 to TRBJ1-1; D is ambiguous. Trimming shortened V by 3 bases and J by 2 bases, and 19 bases separated the two germline ends. The CDR3 length is 17 residues. Germline CDR1 reads SGHTA; CDR2 reads FQGNSA. CDR3 protein: CASSFAPPGWGNTEAFF. CDR3 nucleotides: TGTGCCAGCAGCTTTGCCCCCCCGGGGTGGGGAAACACTGAAGCTTTCTTT.

The chain recombines TRBV5-1 with TRBJ1-5; 7 bases are a match to TRBD1. Germline assignment: CDR1 SGHRS and CDR2 YFSETQ. J gave up 0 bases and V 4 bases, and 13 bases lay outside the gene matches. The length of the CDR3 is 18 residues. In DNA form, the CDR3 reads TGCGCCAGCAGCCCAGGGACAGCACCCTGGGATAGCAATCAGCCCCAGCATTTT. Amino acid sequence: CASSPGTAPWDSNQPQHF.

This clonotype occurred many times. The chain joins TRBV18 to TRBJ2-1; TRBD2 matches 8 bases. CDR1 and CDR2 from the germline V gene are KGHSH and LQKENI. This CDR3 region has 17 residues. The ends lost 5 bases at V and 3 bases at J; junction bases unmatched: 12. The CDR3 DNA follows: TGTGCCAGCTCAGCCTCCCGACTAGCGTACGACTACAATGAGCAGTTCTTC. As protein: CASSASRLAYDYNEQFF. The entire variable domain, with the rest obtained from reference TRBV18 and TRBJ2-1, is as follows: NAGVMQNPRHLVRRRGQEARLRCSPMKGHSHVYWYRQLPEEGLKFMVYLQKENIIDESGMPKERFSAEFPKEGPSILRIQQVVRGDSAAYFCASSASRLAYDYNEQFFGPGTRLTVL.

This clonotype was seen a few times. The chain is built from TRBV5-1 and TRBJ2-1; weak D call: TRBD2 (5 bases). Trimming took off 0 bases at V and 7 bases at J, with 17 bases between the two ends. Germline values: CDR1 SGHRS, CDR2 YFSETQ. This CDR3 is 16 amino acids long. The chain's CDR3 is CASSLAGVGFRNEQFF. The CDR3 region has the DNA TGCGCCAGCAGCTTGGCCGGGGTGGGCTTTAGAAATGAGCAGTTCTTC.

The table lists this clonotype with a few counts. The chain carries TRBV7-2 and TRBJ2-3; D is undetermined. The V end lost 3 bases, the J end lost 2 bases, and 12 bases lay between the germline ends. CDR3 size: 15 residues. CDR1 and CDR2 (germline): SGHTA, FQGNSA. CDR3 sequence: CASSFTISTTDTQYF. The CDR3, as DNA: TGTGCCAGCAGCTTTACGATTAGTACCACAGATACGCAGTATTTT.

This clonotype was picked up many times. This chain connects TRBV6-1 to TRBJ2-1; D perhaps matches TRBD1 (5 bases). The CDR3 extends over 15 amino acids. V was trimmed by 6 bases and J by 5 bases, leaving 17 bases between them. From germline, CDR1 is MNHNS and CDR2 SASEGT. The CDR3 sequence is CASRGAGASDNEQFF. The CDR3 bases are TGTGCCAGCAGGGGCGCTGGGGCTTCTGACAATGAGCAGTTCTTC.

The V and J genes are TRBV4-1 and TRBJ2-3; TRBD2 agrees at 11 bases. Losses at the gene ends were 1 base for V and 2 bases for J; bases not matched to a gene: 8. Per the germline V gene, CDR1 is MGHRA and CDR2 is YSYEKL. CDR3 length: 18 amino acids. The DNA for the CDR3 is TGCGCCAGCAGCCAAGCTCCTAGCGGGGGGACCCACACAGATACGCAGTATTTT. Encoded protein: CASSQAPSGGTHTDTQYF.